Presented here are 22 T cell receptor beta chains from one specimen sequenced in a study of cytotoxic CD8 clonotypes in ibrutinib-treated CLL. Using immunoSEQ multiplex PCR, the repertoire was profiled, and TCRdb retains in-frame clones only, with some absent. The sample holds about 92,000 clones, roughly four fifths seen once. Material: PBMCs, obtained after 24 months of ibrutinib treatment. The receptors come from a human donor with chronic lymphocytic leukemia.

The V gene is TRBV10-1, the J gene TRBJ1-1, with a weak D call TRBD1 (6 bases). Trimming removed 5 bases at V and 4 bases at J, with 17 bases between. The germline CDR1 and CDR2 sequences are WNHNN and SYGVQD (reference sequence). The CDR3 has 15 amino acids. CDR3 in amino acids: CASSPQGEGATEAFF. In DNA, the CDR3 is TGCGCCAGCAGTCCACAGGGCGAGGGAGCCACTGAAGCTTTCTTT.

This sequence joins TRBV4-2 and TRBJ1-2, with 8 bases fitting TRBD1. Trimming took 1 base from V and 8 from J; bases not matched to a gene: 9. Germline assignment: CDR1 LGHNA and CDR2 YNFKEQ. The CDR3 is 15 amino acids. The chain's CDR3 is CASSQVEQGARGYTF. The CDR3 DNA sequence: TGTGCCAGCAGCCAAGTGGAGCAGGGGGCGAGGGGCTACACCTTC.

The V call is TRBV4-3, the J call TRBJ2-6, with D hard to call. Germline-derived CDR1 and CDR2 are LGHNA and YSLEER. V was trimmed by 0 bases and J by 3 bases, leaving 6 bases between them. The CDR3 consists of 15 residues. CDR3 region: CASSQEGFGANVLTF. The DNA for the CDR3 is TGCGCCAGCAGCCAAGAAGGATTTGGGGCCAACGTCCTGACTTTC.

The chain combines TRBV28 with TRBJ1-2; D possibly corresponds to TRBD1 (6 bases). The CDR3 covers 14 residues. Germline CDR1 MDHEN, CDR2 SYDVKM. The germline V and J ends were trimmed by 2 bases and 4 bases, with 11 bases remaining between them. The CDR3 is CASSLGGAPYGYTF. In DNA, the CDR3 is TGTGCCAGCAGTTTAGGGGGGGCGCCCTATGGCTACACCTTC.

J is TRBJ1-2 and V is TRBV28, with D possibly being TRBD1 (5 bases). CDR3 length: 13 residues. CDR1 is MDHEN and CDR2 is SYDVKM in the germline V gene. V gave up 5 bases and J gave up 3 bases, with 10 bases separating them. The CDR3 loop is CASSPGLDYGYTF. CDR3 nucleotides: TGTGCCAGCAGTCCAGGGTTGGACTATGGCTACACCTTC.

This clone was counted a few times. CDR3 nucleotides: TGTGCCAGCAGTTCGGGAAGCAATCAGCCCCAGCATTTT. Protein: CASSSGSNQPQHF. The chain recombines TRBV6-6 with TRBJ1-5; unclear D gene. Germline values: CDR1 MNHNY, CDR2 SVGAGI (reference sequence). The CDR3 is made up of 13 amino acids. Between the trimmed V and J ends, which lost 4 bases and 1 base, there was a span of 5 bases.

This chain links TRBV5-6 with TRBJ2-5; 8 positions agree with TRBD2. This CDR3 has 16 amino acids. In germline, CDR1 is SGHDT, CDR2 YYEEEE. V was pared by 1 base and J by 2 bases, with 7 bases of the junction left unmatched. This CDR3 reads CASSLRGTSWQETQYF. CDR3 nucleotides: TGTGCCAGCAGCTTGAGGGGGACTAGTTGGCAAGAGACCCAGTACTTC. Looking up the rest from reference TRBV5-6 and TRBJ2-5 gives the full variable domain: DAGVTQSPTHLIKTRGQQVTLRCSPKSGHDTVSWYQQALGQGPQFIFQYYEEEERQRGNFPDRFSGHQFPNYSSELNVNALLLGDSALYLCASSLRGTSWQETQYFGPGTRLLVL.

For the CDR3, the DNA is TGTGCCAGCAGCCAAGATGGGACTAGCGGCACCTACAATGAGCAGTTCTTC. Amino acids: CASSQDGTSGTYNEQFF. V gene TRBV4-2 combines with J gene TRBJ2-1; TRBD2 matches at 11 bases. The V segment lost 0 bases and the J segment 2 bases; nucleotides outside the gene matches: 3. The CDR3 extends over 17 amino acids. CDR1 is LGHNA and CDR2 is YNFKEQ in the germline V gene.

The CDR3 bases are TGTGCCAGCAGCCCGGGACAGGGGGCCTATGGCTACACCTTC. Its translation: CASSPGQGAYGYTF. The chain recombines TRBV7-9 with TRBJ1-2, with 12 bases that match TRBD1. V shed 5 bases and J 4 bases; nucleotides not matched to a gene: 2. Germline CDR1 SEHNR, CDR2 FQNEAQ (reference sequence). CDR3 length equals 14 residues.

There are a few counts of this clone. The chain employs TRBV11-2 and TRBJ2-7; TRBD2 aligns across 7 bases. The CDR3 has 14 amino acids. The V gene end was trimmed by 0 bases and the J gene end by 6 bases; junction bases not matched to a gene: 5. Germline V CDR1 and CDR2: SGHAT, FQNNGV. Here the CDR3 DNA reads TGTGCCAGCAGCTTAGAAGCGGGATACGGCGAGCAGTACTTC. Its translation is CASSLEAGYGEQYF.

This chain links TRBV19 with TRBJ2-7; D is perhaps TRBD1 or TRBD2 (5 bases each). The CDR3 is 16 amino acids. Between the trimmed V and J ends, which lost 1 base and 5 bases, there was a span of 18 bases. The germline V gene has CDR1 LNHDA and CDR2 SQIVND (reference sequence). The CDR3 DNA follows: TGTGCCAGTAGTATAGTAACCGGGACCCCTCGACACGAGCAGTACTTC. Its translation is CASSIVTGTPRHEQYF.

The chain couples TRBV9 to TRBJ1-2; no clear D gene. This CDR3 is built from 13 residues. Germline V lookup: CDR1 SGDLS, CDR2 YYNGEE. Trimming stripped 5 bases from V and 0 bases from J, with 8 bases between. CDR3 in amino acids: CASSLTANYGYTF. DNA for the CDR3: TGTGCCAGCAGTCTTACAGCTAACTATGGCTACACCTTC.

The chain recombines TRBV7-9 with TRBJ2-2; D unresolved. CDR1 and CDR2 from the germline V gene are SEHNR and FQNEAQ (reference sequence). V was cut by 2 bases and J by 1 base, with 8 bases left in between. The CDR3 loop spans 15 amino acids. CDR3 amino acids: CASSLTKKNTGELFF. CDR3 nucleotide sequence: TGTGCCAGCAGCTTAACAAAAAAGAACACCGGGGAGCTGTTTTTT.

The genes are TRBV5-1 and TRBJ1-2; TRBD1 agrees at 8 bases. Germline CDR1 is SGHRS and CDR2 is YFSETQ. V was clipped by 5 bases and J by 4 bases; unmatched bases: 13. This CDR3 region has 16 residues. The CDR3 here is CASRFDFQGARYGYTF. The DNA of the CDR3 is TGCGCCAGCAGATTCGACTTCCAGGGGGCGCGCTATGGCTACACCTTC.

The rearrangement uses TRBV6-6 and TRBJ2-3; D gene uncertain. Trimming stripped 5 bases from V and 7 bases from J, with 13 bases between. This CDR3 spans 13 amino acids. Germline CDR1 and CDR2: MNHNY and SVGAGI (reference sequence). The CDR3 sequence: CASSRPEGYTQYF. CDR3 bases: TGTGCCAGCAGTCGCCCGGAAGGGTATACGCAGTATTTT.

The chain combines TRBV4-1 with TRBJ2-3; perhaps TRBD2 as D (5 bases). The CDR3 sequence is 15 residues long. CDR1 and CDR2 (germline): MGHRA, YSYEKL. Trimming removed 1 base from V and 4 bases from J, with 12 bases in between. Written as DNA, the CDR3 is TGCGCCAGCAGCCAAGCGGCTAGCTCGGCAGATACGCAGTATTTT. Residues: CASSQAASSADTQYF.

Only a few counts were recorded for this clone. The rearrangement uses TRBV9 and TRBJ2-2; D is unresolved. This CDR3 is built from 14 residues. Deletions cut 0 bases from V and 8 bases from J, with 11 bases between. Looked up from germline, CDR1 is SGDLS and CDR2 is YYNGEE. The CDR3: CASSVAPEVGELFF. CDR3 coding DNA: TGTGCCAGCAGCGTAGCACCCGAAGTAGGGGAGCTGTTTTTT. Full variable domain (remainder filled in from reference TRBV9 and TRBJ2-2): DSGVTQTPKHLITATGQRVTLRCSPRSGDLSVYWYQQSLDQGLQFLIQYYNGEERAKGNILERFSAQQFPDLHSELNLSSLELGDSALYFCASSVAPEVGELFFGEGSRLTVL.

The rearrangement links TRBV11-2 to TRBJ2-7, with TRBD2 identical over 9 bases. Trimming took 5 bases from V and 12 from J; bases not matched to a gene: 11. CDR1 and CDR2 (germline): SGHAT, FQNNGV. The CDR3 contains 13 residues. CDR3 residues: CASSIGTSRGWYF. CDR3 DNA: TGTGCCAGCAGCATCGGGACTAGCCGGGGGTGGTACTTC.

The chain joins TRBV10-3 to TRBJ1-2; 9 bases are shared with TRBD1. Germline V lookup: CDR1 ENHRY, CDR2 SYGVKD. Trimming cost V 4 bases and J 6 bases; bases outside gene matches: 3. The CDR3 loop spans 13 amino acids. The CDR3 region has the DNA TGTGCCATCAGTGGGGACAGGGAGCATGGCTACACCTTC. It translates to CAISGDREHGYTF.

This clone was seen a handful of times. The chain joins TRBV11-2 to TRBJ1-2; no clear D. The CDR3 is 12 amino acids. V was pared by 5 bases and J by 8 bases, with 12 bases between. CDR1 and CDR2 (germline): SGHAT, FQNNGV. The CDR3 nucleotides read TGTGCCAGCAGCACATATCCACCCGGCTACACCTTC. This translates into CASSTYPPGYTF.

CDR3: CASRTGHTEAFF. CDR3 nucleotides: TGTGCCAGCAGGACAGGGCACACTGAAGCTTTCTTT. The chain has TRBV7-2 and TRBJ1-1; 7 nucleotides align to TRBD1. Germline loops: CDR1 SGHTA, CDR2 FQGNSA. V was pared by 6 bases and J by 3 bases, with 1 base of the junction left unmatched. CDR3 length equals 12 residues.

This clone was detected many times. The chain employs TRBV7-8 and TRBJ1-5; no reliable D call. The germline CDR1 and CDR2 sequences are SGHVS and FQNEAQ. CDR3 length: 12 amino acids. Trimming pared 1 base from V and 9 bases from J, leaving 7 bases between. CDR3: CASSLGPPPQHF. In nucleotides, the CDR3 is TGTGCCAGCAGCTTAGGACCGCCGCCCCAGCATTTT.